Listed here are 11 T cell receptor beta chains from one sample, sequenced in a study of cytomegalovirus exposure and HLA in healthy donors. The study ran its PCR with 60 Vbeta and 13 Jbeta primers. Profiling relied on immunoSEQ multiplex PCR, and the TCRdb table lists in-frame clones only, not all of them. The sample includes about 120,000 clones, approximately 70% of them seen just once. The sequenced sample consisted of PBMCs. The receptors originated from a woman in her thirties or forties in good health and CMV-seropositive.

The rearrangement uses TRBV28 and TRBJ1-5; no firm D call. V was cut by 8 bases and J by 0 bases, with 11 bases left in between. The germline gives CDR1 MDHEN, CDR2 SYDVKM. This CDR3 region has 14 residues. Here the CDR3 DNA reads TGTGCCAGCTGTGAGGAATATAGCAATCAGCCCCAGCATTTT. Translation gives CASCEEYSNQPQHF.

The CDR3 sequence is CASSLNSHSGNTIYF. The DNA for the CDR3 is TGTGCCAGCAGCCTCAACAGCCACTCTGGAAACACCATATATTTT. The chain has TRBV6-5 and TRBJ1-3; D is unclear. The CDR3 has 15 amino acids. Trimming pared 6 bases from V and 0 bases from J, leaving 12 bases between. From germline, CDR1 is MNHEY and CDR2 SVGAGI.

V is TRBV30 and J is TRBJ1-3; no firm D call. Germline V gives CDR1 GTSNPN, CDR2 SVGIG (reference sequence). The CDR3 is 13 amino acids. Trimming pared 7 bases from V and 0 bases from J, leaving 10 bases between. The CDR3 reads CASDGSSGNTIYF. The CDR3 bases are TGTGCCTCCGACGGGAGCTCTGGAAACACCATATATTTT.

The chain employs TRBV25-1 and TRBJ1-5; TRBD1 aligns across 9 bases. Germline V gene lookup returns CDR1 MGHDK and CDR2 SYGVNS. The length of the CDR3 is 15 residues. V was clipped by 3 bases and J by 0 bases; unmatched bases: 0. The CDR3 loop is CASSEGQGSNQPQHF. CDR3 nucleotides: TGTGCCAGCAGTGAGGGACAGGGTAGCAATCAGCCCCAGCATTTT.

The chain recombines TRBV7-2 with TRBJ2-7; unclear D gene. CDR1 is SGHTA, CDR2 FQGNSA, per germline. Trimming stripped 1 base from V and 0 bases from J, with 7 bases between. The CDR3 is 14 amino acids. CDR3 region: CASSLDRTSYEQYF. The CDR3 nucleotides read TGTGCCAGCAGCTTAGATAGAACCTCCTACGAGCAGTACTTC.

The chain couples TRBV6-5 to TRBJ2-5; 7 nucleotides match TRBD1. With 6 bases clipped from V and 1 base from J, the junction kept 8 bases outside the gene matches. The germline V gene has CDR1 MNHEY and CDR2 SVGAGI. The length of the CDR3 is 15 residues. The CDR3: CASRLWTGSQETQYF. The CDR3 nucleotides are TGTGCCAGCAGACTCTGGACAGGAAGCCAAGAGACCCAGTACTTC.

The CDR3 sequence is CASSQVALYNEQFF. The CDR3 nucleotides are TGTGCCAGTAGCCAGGTGGCCCTTTACAATGAGCAGTTCTTC. V and J are TRBV19 and TRBJ2-1; no definite D call. Germline V gene lookup returns CDR1 LNHDA and CDR2 SQIVND (reference sequence). V lost 6 bases, J lost 4 bases, and 13 bases lay in between. The CDR3 loop spans 14 amino acids.

The chain employs TRBV5-1 and TRBJ1-1, with D maybe TRBD1 (5 bases). The CDR3 totals 14 residues. Trimming shortened V by 2 bases and J by 3 bases, and 11 bases separated the two germline ends. CDR1 is SGHRS and CDR2 is YFSETQ in the germline V gene. CDR3 bases: TGCGCCAGCAGCTTACGGGGGACGGACACTGAAGCTTTCTTT. As protein: CASSLRGTDTEAFF.

The chain uses TRBV7-2 and TRBJ2-2, with D unresolved. Trimming removed 5 bases at V and 0 bases at J, with 10 bases between. CDR1 is SGHTA, CDR2 FQGNSA, per germline. This CDR3 spans 15 amino acids. In DNA, the CDR3 is TGTGCCAGCAGCGGTGACAACCCGAACACCGGGGAGCTGTTTTTT. Translating gives CASSGDNPNTGELFF. Full variable domain (remainder filled in from reference TRBV7-2 and TRBJ2-2): GAGVSQSPSNKVTEKGKDVELRCDPISGHTALYWYRQSLGQGLEFLIYFQGNSAPDKSGLPSDRFSAERTGGSVSTLTIQRTQQEDSAVYLCASSGDNPNTGELFFGEGSRLTVL.

This chain links TRBV30 with TRBJ2-1; 13 positions agree with TRBD2. Losses at the gene ends were 4 bases for V and 5 bases for J; bases not matched to a gene: 5. The CDR3 has 15 amino acids. Germline V lookup: CDR1 GTSNPN, CDR2 SVGIG (reference sequence). CDR3 sequence reads: CAWTIGTSGNNEQFF. In DNA form, the CDR3 reads TGTGCCTGGACCATCGGGACTAGCGGGAACAATGAGCAGTTCTTC.

The rearrangement links TRBV29-1 to TRBJ2-2; D not certain. From germline, CDR1 is SQVTM and CDR2 ANQGSEA. The CDR3 consists of 11 residues. V was shortened by 4 bases and J by 7 bases, with 7 bases between the two germline ends. In DNA, the CDR3 is TGCAGCGTTGTGTCAGGCGGGGAGCTGTTTTTT. Translated, it gives CSVVSGGELFF.